Sequencing of this T cell receptor (beta chain) was carried out in a study of blood T cell repertoires in COVID-19. Study-level information: Acute and convalescent COVID-19 specimens originated in the United States, Italy and Spain. Sample material is recorded as cDNA or gDNA derived from T cells, B-cell-depleted T cells, or PBMCs.

CDR1 is WSHSY, CDR2 SAAADI, per germline. This CDR3 has 18 residues. After removal of 6 bases from V and 1 base from J, the junction contained 10 bases not matched to a gene. The authors' processing: Amplification with reference gene primers provided the estimates of nucleated cell counts. The data were produced by immunoSEQ multiplex PCR, yet TCRdb's version contains in-frame clones alone and is incomplete. For V, J and clone size, that table is used; D and trimming come from the DNA. Among tens of thousands of clones listed, 65% to 75% were seen once. This chain uses TRBV10-2 with TRBJ2-1, with 12 positions matching TRBD2. The sequence came from a woman over 75 with acute or convalescent COVID-19. The specimen was peripheral blood. The CDR3 sequence is CASSGTSGPLASYNEQFF. Written as DNA, the CDR3 is TGCGCCAGCAGCGGGACTAGCGGGCCCCTTGCTTCCTACAATGAGCAGTTCTTC.